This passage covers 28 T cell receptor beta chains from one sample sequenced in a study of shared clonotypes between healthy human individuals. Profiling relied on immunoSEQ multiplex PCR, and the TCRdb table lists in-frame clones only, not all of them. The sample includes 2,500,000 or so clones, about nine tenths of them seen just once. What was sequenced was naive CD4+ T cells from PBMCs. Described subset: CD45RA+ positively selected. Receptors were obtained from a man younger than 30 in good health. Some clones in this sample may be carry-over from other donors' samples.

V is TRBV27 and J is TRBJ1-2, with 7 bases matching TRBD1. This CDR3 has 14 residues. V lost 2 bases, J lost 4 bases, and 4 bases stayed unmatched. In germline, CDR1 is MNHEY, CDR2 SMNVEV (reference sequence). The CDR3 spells CASSLRGQSYGYTF. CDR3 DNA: TGTGCCAGCAGTTTAAGGGGACAGTCCTATGGCTACACCTTC.

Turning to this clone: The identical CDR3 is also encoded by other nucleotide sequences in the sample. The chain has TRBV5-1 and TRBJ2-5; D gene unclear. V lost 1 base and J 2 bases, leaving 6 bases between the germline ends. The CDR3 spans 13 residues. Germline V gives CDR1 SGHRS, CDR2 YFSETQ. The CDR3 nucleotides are TGCGCCAGCAGCTTGAGCCCACAAGAGACCCAGTACTTC. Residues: CASSLSPQETQYF.

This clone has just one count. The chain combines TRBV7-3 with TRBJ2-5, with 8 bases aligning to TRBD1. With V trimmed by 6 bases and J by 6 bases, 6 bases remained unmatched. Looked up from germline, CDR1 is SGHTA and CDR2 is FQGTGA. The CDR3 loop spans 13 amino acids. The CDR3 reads CASSSGQGQTQYF. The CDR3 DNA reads TGTGCCAGCAGTTCCGGACAGGGCCAGACCCAGTACTTC.

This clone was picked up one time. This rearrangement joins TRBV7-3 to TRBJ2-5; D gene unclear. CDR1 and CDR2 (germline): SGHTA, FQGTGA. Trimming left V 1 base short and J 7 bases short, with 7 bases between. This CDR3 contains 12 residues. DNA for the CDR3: TGTGCCAGCAGCTTAAATCGTGGGACCCAGTACTTC. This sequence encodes CASSLNRGTQYF.

The CDR3 DNA follows: TGTGCCAGCAGTTGGCGACAGGGTGAAGCTTTCTTT. This translates into CASSWRQGEAFF. The chain links TRBV6-5 to TRBJ1-1; TRBD1 agrees at 7 bases. V lost 4 bases and J lost 7; bases outside the gene matches: 3. The CDR3 is 12 amino acids. The germline V gene encodes CDR1 MNHEY and CDR2 SVGAGI.

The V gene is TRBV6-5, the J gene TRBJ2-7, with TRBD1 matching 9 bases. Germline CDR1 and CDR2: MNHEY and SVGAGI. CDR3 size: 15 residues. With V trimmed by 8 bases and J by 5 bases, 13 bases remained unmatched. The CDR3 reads CASRQAGQGIHEQYF. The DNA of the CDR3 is TGTGCCAGCCGACAGGCGGGACAGGGAATTCACGAGCAGTACTTC.

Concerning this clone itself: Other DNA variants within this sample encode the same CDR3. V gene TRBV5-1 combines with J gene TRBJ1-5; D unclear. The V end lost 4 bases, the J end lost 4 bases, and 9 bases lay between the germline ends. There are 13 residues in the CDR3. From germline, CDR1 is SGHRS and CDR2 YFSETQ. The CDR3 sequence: CASSLGRNQPQHF. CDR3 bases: TGCGCCAGCAGCCTCGGACGGAATCAGCCCCAGCATTTT.

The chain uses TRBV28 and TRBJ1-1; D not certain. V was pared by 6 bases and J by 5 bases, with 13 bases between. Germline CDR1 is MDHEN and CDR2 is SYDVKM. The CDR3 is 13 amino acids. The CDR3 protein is CASRTPWRTEAFF. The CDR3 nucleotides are TGTGCCAGCAGGACCCCCTGGAGGACTGAAGCTTTCTTT.

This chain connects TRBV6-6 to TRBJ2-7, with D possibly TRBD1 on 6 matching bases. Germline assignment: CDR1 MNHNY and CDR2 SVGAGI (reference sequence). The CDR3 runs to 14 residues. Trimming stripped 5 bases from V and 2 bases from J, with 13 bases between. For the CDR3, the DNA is TGTGCCAGCAGTCTAACAGGGAGACCCTACGAGCAGTACTTC. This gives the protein CASSLTGRPYEQYF.

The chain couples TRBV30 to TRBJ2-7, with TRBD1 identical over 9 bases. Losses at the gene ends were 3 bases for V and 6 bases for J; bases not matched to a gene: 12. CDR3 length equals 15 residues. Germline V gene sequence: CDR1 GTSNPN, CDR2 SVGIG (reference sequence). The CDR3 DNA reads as TGTGCCTGGAGACGTCCCGGGACAGGGTTTGGCGAGCAGTACTTC. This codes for CAWRRPGTGFGEQYF.

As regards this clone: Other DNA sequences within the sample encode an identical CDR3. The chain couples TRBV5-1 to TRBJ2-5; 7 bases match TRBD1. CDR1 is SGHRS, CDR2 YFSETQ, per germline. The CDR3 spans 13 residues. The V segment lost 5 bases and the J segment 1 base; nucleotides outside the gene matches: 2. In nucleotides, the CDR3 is TGCGCCAGCAGTGGGGACAGCCAAGAGACCCAGTACTTC. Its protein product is CASSGDSQETQYF.

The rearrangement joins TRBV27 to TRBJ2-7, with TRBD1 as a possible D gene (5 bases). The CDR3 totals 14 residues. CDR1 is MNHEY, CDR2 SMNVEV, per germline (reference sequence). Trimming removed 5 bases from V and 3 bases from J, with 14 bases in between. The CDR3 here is CASSASTEVYEQYF. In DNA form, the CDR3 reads TGTGCCAGCAGTGCCTCGACAGAGGTCTACGAGCAGTACTTC.

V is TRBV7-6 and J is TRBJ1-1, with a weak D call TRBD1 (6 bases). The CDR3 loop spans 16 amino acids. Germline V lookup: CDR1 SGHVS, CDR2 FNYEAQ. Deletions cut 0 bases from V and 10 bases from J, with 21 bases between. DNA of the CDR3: TGTGCCAGCAGCTTAGCTTCACACGGCGCAGGGGCCTCAGCTTTCTTT. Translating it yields CASSLASHGAGASAFF.

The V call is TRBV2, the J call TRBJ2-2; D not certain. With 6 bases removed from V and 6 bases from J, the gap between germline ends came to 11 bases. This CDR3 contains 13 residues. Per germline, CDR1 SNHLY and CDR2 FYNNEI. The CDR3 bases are TGTGCCAGCAGCGTTCTCAACCCCGGGGAGCTGTTTTTT. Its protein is CASSVLNPGELFF.

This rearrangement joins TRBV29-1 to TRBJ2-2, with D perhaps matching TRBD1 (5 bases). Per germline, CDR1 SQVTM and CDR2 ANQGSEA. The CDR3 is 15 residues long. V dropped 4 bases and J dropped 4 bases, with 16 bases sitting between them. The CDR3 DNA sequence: TGCAGCGTTGCCACAGGTGGGCAACCCACCGGGGAGCTGTTTTTT. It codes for CSVATGGQPTGELFF.

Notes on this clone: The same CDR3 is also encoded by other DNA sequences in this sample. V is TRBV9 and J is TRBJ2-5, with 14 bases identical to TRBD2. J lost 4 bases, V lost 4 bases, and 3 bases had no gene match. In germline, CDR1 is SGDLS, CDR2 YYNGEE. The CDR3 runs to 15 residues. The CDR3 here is CASSLGLAGGETQYF. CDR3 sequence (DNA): TGTGCCAGCAGCCTAGGACTAGCGGGGGGAGAGACCCAGTACTTC.

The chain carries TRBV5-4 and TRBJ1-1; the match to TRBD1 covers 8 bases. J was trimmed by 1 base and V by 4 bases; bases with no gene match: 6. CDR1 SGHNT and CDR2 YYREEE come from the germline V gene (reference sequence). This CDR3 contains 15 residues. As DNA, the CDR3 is TGTGCCAGCAGCACCCGACAGGGGCCGAACACTGAAGCTTTCTTT. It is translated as CASSTRQGPNTEAFF.

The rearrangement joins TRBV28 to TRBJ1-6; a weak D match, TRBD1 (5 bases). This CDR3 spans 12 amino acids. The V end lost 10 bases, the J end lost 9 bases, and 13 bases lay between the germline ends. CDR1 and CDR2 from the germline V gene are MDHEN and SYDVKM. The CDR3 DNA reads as TGTGCCACCGAGTCCGGGACTTCACCCCTCCACTTT. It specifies CATESGTSPLHF. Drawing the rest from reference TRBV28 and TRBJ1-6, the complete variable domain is DVKVTQSSRYLVKRTGEKVFLECVQDMDHENMFWYRQDPGLGLRLIYFSYDVKMKEKGDIPEGYSVSREKKERFSLILESASTNQTSMYLCATESGTSPLHFGNGTRLTVT.

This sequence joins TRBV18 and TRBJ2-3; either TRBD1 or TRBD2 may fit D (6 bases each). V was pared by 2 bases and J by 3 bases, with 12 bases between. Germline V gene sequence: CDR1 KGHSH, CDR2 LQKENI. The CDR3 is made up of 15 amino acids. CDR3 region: CASSPGGGETDTQYF. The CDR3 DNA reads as TGTGCCAGCTCACCAGGAGGGGGAGAGACAGATACGCAGTATTTT. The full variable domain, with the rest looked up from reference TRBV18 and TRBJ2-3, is NAGVMQNPRHLVRRRGQEARLRCSPMKGHSHVYWYRQLPEEGLKFMVYLQKENIIDESGMPKERFSAEFPKEGPSILRIQQVVRGDSAAYFCASSPGGGETDTQYFGPGTRLTVL.

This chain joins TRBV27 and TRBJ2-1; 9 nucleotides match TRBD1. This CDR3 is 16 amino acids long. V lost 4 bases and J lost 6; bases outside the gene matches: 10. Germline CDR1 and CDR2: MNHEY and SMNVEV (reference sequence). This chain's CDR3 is CASSSRTGTGFNEQFF. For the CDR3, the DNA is TGTGCCAGCAGTTCCCGCACTGGGACAGGGTTCAATGAGCAGTTCTTC.

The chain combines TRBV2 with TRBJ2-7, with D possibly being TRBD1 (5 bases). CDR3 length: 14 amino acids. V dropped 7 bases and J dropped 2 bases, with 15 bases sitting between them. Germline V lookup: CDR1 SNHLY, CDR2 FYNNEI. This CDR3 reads CASTVQGITYEQYF. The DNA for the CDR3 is TGTGCCAGCACTGTCCAGGGAATCACCTACGAGCAGTACTTC.

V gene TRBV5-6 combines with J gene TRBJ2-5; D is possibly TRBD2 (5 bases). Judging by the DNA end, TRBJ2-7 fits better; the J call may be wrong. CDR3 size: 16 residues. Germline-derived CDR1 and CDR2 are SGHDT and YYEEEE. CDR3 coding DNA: TGTGCCAGCAGCTTGGGGCCGGGGTCATCCAACTACGAGCAGTACTTC. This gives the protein CASSLGPGSSNYEQYF.

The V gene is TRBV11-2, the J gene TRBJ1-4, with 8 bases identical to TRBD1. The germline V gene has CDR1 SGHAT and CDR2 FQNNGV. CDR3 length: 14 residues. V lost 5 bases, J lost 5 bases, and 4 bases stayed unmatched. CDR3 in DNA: TGTGCCAGCAGCCGGAGGGACAGGAATGAAAAACTGTTTTTT. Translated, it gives CASSRRDRNEKLFF.

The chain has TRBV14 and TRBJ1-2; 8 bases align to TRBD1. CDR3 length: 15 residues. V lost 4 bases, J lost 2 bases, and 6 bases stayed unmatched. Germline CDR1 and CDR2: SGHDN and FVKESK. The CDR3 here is CASSPRGRSNYGYTF. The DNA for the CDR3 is TGTGCCAGCAGCCCCAGGGGGCGTTCCAACTATGGCTACACCTTC.

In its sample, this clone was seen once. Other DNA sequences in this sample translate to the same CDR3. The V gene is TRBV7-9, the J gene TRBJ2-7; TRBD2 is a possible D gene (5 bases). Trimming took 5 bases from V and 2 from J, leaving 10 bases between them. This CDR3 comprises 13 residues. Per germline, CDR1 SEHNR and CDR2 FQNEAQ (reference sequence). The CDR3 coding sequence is TGTGCCAGCAGCCTCCCGGGGACCTACGAGCAGTACTTC. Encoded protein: CASSLPGTYEQYF.

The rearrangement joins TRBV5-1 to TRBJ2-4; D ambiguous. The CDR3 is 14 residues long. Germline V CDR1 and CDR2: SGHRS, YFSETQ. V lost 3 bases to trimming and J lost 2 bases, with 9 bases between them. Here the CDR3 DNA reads TGCGCCAGCAGCTACGATATGACCAAAAACATTCAGTACTTC. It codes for CASSYDMTKNIQYF.

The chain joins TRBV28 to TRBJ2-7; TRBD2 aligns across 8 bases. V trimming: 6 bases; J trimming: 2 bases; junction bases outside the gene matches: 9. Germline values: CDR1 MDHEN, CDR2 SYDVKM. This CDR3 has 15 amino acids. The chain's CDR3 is CASRQISGATYEQYF. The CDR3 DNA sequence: TGTGCCAGCAGGCAGATTAGCGGGGCAACCTACGAGCAGTACTTC.

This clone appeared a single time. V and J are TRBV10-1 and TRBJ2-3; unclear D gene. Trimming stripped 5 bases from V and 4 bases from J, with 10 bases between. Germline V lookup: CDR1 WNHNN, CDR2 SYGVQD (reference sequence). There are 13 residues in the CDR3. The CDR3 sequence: CASSITLADTQYF. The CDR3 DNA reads TGCGCCAGCAGTATTACACTCGCAGATACGCAGTATTTT.